The 23 T cell receptor beta chains given below trace back to one sample, sequenced in a study of cytomegalovirus exposure and HLA in healthy donors. PCR involved 60 Vbeta and 13 Jbeta primers. Libraries were prepared by immunoSEQ multiplex PCR; TCRdb keeps only in-frame clonotypes and omits some of them. Of about 160,000 clones in the sample, roughly four fifths are singletons; the top ten hold 3% to 3.5%. Sequenced: PBMCs. Receptors originate from a woman aged 40 to 50 in good health and CMV-seronegative.

This chain connects TRBV13 to TRBJ2-1; 8 bases map to TRBD1. The ends lost 3 bases at V and 0 bases at J; junction bases unmatched: 1. The germline V gene encodes CDR1 PRHDT and CDR2 FYEKMQ (reference sequence). The CDR3 is made up of 15 amino acids. The CDR3 bases are TGTGCCAGCAGCTTGGGACAGGCCTCCTACAATGAGCAGTTCTTC. As protein: CASSLGQASYNEQFF.

The chain recombines TRBV6-5 with TRBJ1-5; TRBD1 agrees at 8 bases. CDR1 and CDR2 from the germline V gene are MNHEY and SVGAGI. V trimming: 6 bases; J trimming: 3 bases; junction bases outside the gene matches: 7. There are 15 residues in the CDR3. CDR3: CASSQDRATNQPQHF. The CDR3 DNA sequence: TGTGCCAGCAGCCAGGACAGGGCCACCAATCAGCCCCAGCATTTT.

V usage is TRBV5-4 and J usage is TRBJ2-7, with no clear D. The CDR3 covers 12 residues. Germline assignment: CDR1 SGHNT and CDR2 YYREEE (reference sequence). V lost 4 bases to trimming and J lost 3 bases, with 8 bases between them. In DNA, the CDR3 is TGTGCCAGCAGCCACTATGGCTACGAGCAGTACTTC. Translated, it gives CASSHYGYEQYF.

The V gene is TRBV7-4, the J gene TRBJ1-2; TRBD1 might be the D (5 bases). In germline, CDR1 is SGHVT, CDR2 SQSDAQ. The CDR3 extends over 16 amino acids. The germline V and J ends were trimmed by 2 bases and 8 bases, with 21 bases remaining between them. CDR3 coding DNA: TGTGCCAGCAGCTTATTTAAACGTTGGGGCGAGGTAGGCTACACCTTC. It codes for CASSLFKRWGEVGYTF.

This chain joins TRBV27 and TRBJ1-2; 7 bases fit TRBD1. Germline-derived CDR1 and CDR2 are MNHEY and SMNVEV (reference sequence). The ends lost 5 bases at V and 3 bases at J; junction bases unmatched: 3. The CDR3 consists of 13 residues. The CDR3 region is CASSPGGDYGYTF. CDR3 nucleotides: TGTGCCAGCAGTCCAGGGGGTGACTATGGCTACACCTTC.

The chain has TRBV10-3 and TRBJ2-1, with D unresolved. The ends were cut back, 3 bases at V and 0 bases at J, with 9 bases in the middle. Germline CDR1 is ENHRY and CDR2 is SYGVKD. The CDR3 extends over 15 amino acids. Written as DNA, the CDR3 is TGTGCCATCAGTGATTGGGCGAACTCCTACAATGAGCAGTTCTTC. Translated: CAISDWANSYNEQFF.

The chain recombines TRBV19 with TRBJ1-5; D uncertain. V was trimmed by 3 bases and J by 0 bases, leaving 12 bases between them. The CDR3 contains 16 residues. Germline-derived CDR1 and CDR2 are LNHDA and SQIVND (reference sequence). CDR3 DNA: TGTGCCAGTAGTATGGAGGCAGGATATAGCAATCAGCCCCAGCATTTT. This gives the protein CASSMEAGYSNQPQHF.

The chain combines TRBV14 with TRBJ2-1; 8 bases line up with TRBD2. V was pared by 0 bases and J by 3 bases, with 4 bases of the junction left unmatched. The germline CDR1 and CDR2 sequences are SGHDN and FVKESK. The length of the CDR3 is 16 residues. This CDR3 is CASSQDLGTSYNEQFF. The CDR3 DNA follows: TGTGCCAGCAGCCAAGATCTCGGGACTAGCTACAATGAGCAGTTCTTC.

V and J are TRBV7-8 and TRBJ1-5; 7 nucleotides match TRBD1. CDR3 size: 14 residues. In germline, CDR1 is SGHVS, CDR2 FQNEAQ. Trimming took 4 bases from V and 4 from J; bases not matched to a gene: 4. The CDR3 DNA follows: TGTGCCAGCAGCTCGACAGGGAGGAATCAGCCCCAGCATTTT. It codes for CASSSTGRNQPQHF.

V usage is TRBV7-2 and J usage is TRBJ1-2, with D unclear. CDR1 is SGHTA, CDR2 FQGNSA, per germline. The CDR3 runs to 14 residues. The V gene lost 2 bases and the J gene lost 5 bases, with 12 bases spanning the gap. This CDR3 reads CASSLQQESYGYTF. The CDR3 nucleotides are TGTGCCAGCAGCTTACAGCAGGAAAGTTATGGCTACACCTTC. Using reference TRBV7-2 and TRBJ1-2 for the parts outside the CDR3, the full variable domain is GAGVSQSPSNKVTEKGKDVELRCDPISGHTALYWYRQSLGQGLEFLIYFQGNSAPDKSGLPSDRFSAERTGGSVSTLTIQRTQQEDSAVYLCASSLQQESYGYTFGSGTRLTVV.

The J gene is TRBJ1-3, the V gene TRBV28, with D unclear. This CDR3 comprises 17 residues. Germline V gene lookup returns CDR1 MDHEN and CDR2 SYDVKM. V was pared by 3 bases and J by 0 bases, with 15 bases between. The CDR3 loop is CASSFSYLKSSGNTIYF. CDR3 nucleotides: TGTGCCAGCAGTTTTAGCTATCTCAAAAGCTCTGGAAACACCATATATTTT.

This rearrangement joins TRBV28 to TRBJ2-3, with 7 bases fitting TRBD1. This CDR3 is 16 amino acids long. Germline V gene data show CDR1 as MDHEN and CDR2 as SYDVKM. V shed 5 bases and J 0 bases; nucleotides not matched to a gene: 8. In nucleotides, the CDR3 is TGTGCCAGCAGTCCCCCACAGGGGATAAGCACAGATACGCAGTATTTT. Residues: CASSPPQGISTDTQYF.

J is TRBJ1-1 and V is TRBV29-1, with TRBD1 matching 12 bases. This CDR3 is built from 14 residues. The germline gives CDR1 SQVTM, CDR2 ANQGSEA. J gave up 6 bases and V 4 bases, and 6 bases lay outside the gene matches. The CDR3 bases are TGCAGCGTTGTGGGGGGGACAGGGGGCTCTGAAGCTTTCTTT. Residues: CSVVGGTGGSEAFF.

This chain joins TRBV19 and TRBJ2-5, with 7 bases fitting TRBD1. The J call may be faulty, since TRBJ2-7 better matches the DNA end. CDR1 and CDR2 (germline): LNHDA, SQIVND (reference sequence). The CDR3 spans 15 residues. CDR3 coding DNA: TGTGCCAGTAGTATACCGGGACAGAGCATCTTCGAGCAGTACTTC. Translated: CASSIPGQSIFEQYF.

The chain carries TRBV5-1 and TRBJ1-3, with 10 bases lining up with TRBD1. The germline CDR1 and CDR2 sequences are SGHRS and YFSETQ. Unmatched junction bases numbered 20, after V lost 4 bases and J lost 4 bases. The CDR3 spans 20 residues. CDR3 sequence: CASSLSPGTGAQRPGNTIYF. In DNA, the CDR3 is TGCGCCAGCAGCCTCAGTCCCGGGACAGGGGCTCAGCGTCCCGGAAACACCATATATTTT.

The chain is built from TRBV19 and TRBJ1-1, with TRBD1 matching over 10 bases. The CDR3 is 14 residues long. The germline CDR1 and CDR2 sequences are LNHDA and SQIVND (reference sequence). Unmatched junction bases numbered 5, after V lost 7 bases and J lost 3 bases. CDR3 coding DNA: TGTGCCAGTAAGGGACAGGGGACCGACACTGAAGCTTTCTTT. It yields the protein CASKGQGTDTEAFF.

V and J are TRBV19 and TRBJ1-1; perhaps TRBD1 as D (6 bases). Deletions cut 3 bases from V and 7 bases from J, with 18 bases between. The V gene's germline CDR1 is LNHDA and CDR2 SQIVND (reference sequence). The CDR3 has 15 residues. Here the CDR3 DNA reads TGTGCCAGTAGTATGGCAGGTACTGGACAGTTTGAAGCTTTCTTT. Translation: CASSMAGTGQFEAFF.

This clone was seen a few times. This chain uses TRBV4-1 with TRBJ1-1; possibly TRBD1 for D (5 bases). Germline CDR1 and CDR2: MGHRA and YSYEKL. V was cut by 0 bases and J by 1 base, with 9 bases left in between. The CDR3 is 15 residues long. The CDR3 nucleotides read TGCGCCAGCAGCCAAGACGTGGGGGGGAACACTGAAGCTTTCTTT. Amino acid sequence: CASSQDVGGNTEAFF.

The rearrangement joins TRBV2 to TRBJ2-5, with 13 bases that match TRBD2. This CDR3 region has 16 residues. The germline CDR1 and CDR2 sequences are SNHLY and FYNNEI. The J segment lost 1 base and the V segment lost 10 bases, leaving 9 bases of the junction unmatched. The CDR3, as DNA: TGTGCCACTTCCAGGACTAGCGGGGGCCTCCAAGAGACCCAGTACTTC. Translating it yields CATSRTSGGLQETQYF.

V usage is TRBV5-4 and J usage is TRBJ2-3; unclear D gene. The CDR3 has 14 residues. Per the germline V gene, CDR1 is SGHNT and CDR2 is YYREEE (reference sequence). V was clipped by 3 bases and J by 3 bases, with 11 bases between them. The CDR3 region has the DNA TGTGCCAGCAGCTCGCAGACCGGGACAGATACGCAGTATTTT. As protein: CASSSQTGTDTQYF.

This clone was seen just once. The chain couples TRBV4-2 to TRBJ1-3, with D maybe TRBD1 (5 bases). The CDR3 runs 19 residues. Germline CDR1 LGHNA, CDR2 YNFKEQ. Trimming left V 5 bases short and J 1 base short, with 24 bases between. As DNA, the CDR3 is TGTGCCAGCAGCGCATCCGCGCCAGGGACTATTAAGTCTGGAAACACCATATATTTT. It is translated as CASSASAPGTIKSGNTIYF.

The chain joins TRBV5-4 to TRBJ2-2; D is unclear. Germline V gives CDR1 SGHNT, CDR2 YYREEE (reference sequence). V lost 3 bases and J lost 0, with 9 bases in between. CDR3 size: 15 residues. The CDR3 here is CASSSSGANTGELFF. DNA for the CDR3: TGTGCCAGCAGCTCCTCCGGAGCGAACACCGGGGAGCTGTTTTTT. Full variable domain (missing parts from reference TRBV5-4 and TRBJ2-2): ETGVTQSPTHLIKTRGQQVTLRCSSQSGHNTVSWYQQALGQGPQFIFQYYREEENGRGNFPPRFSGLQFPNYSSELNVNALELDDSALYLCASSSSGANTGELFFGEGSRLTVL.

V gene TRBV5-1 combines with J gene TRBJ2-3, with TRBD2 matching 9 bases. CDR1 is SGHRS and CDR2 is YFSETQ in the germline V gene. This CDR3 contains 17 residues. With V trimmed by 4 bases and J by 3 bases, 12 bases remained unmatched. CDR3 DNA sequence: TGCGCCAGCAGCATCCCCGTGGGCGGGGGGGGGACAGATACGCAGTATTTT. Its protein product is CASSIPVGGGGTDTQYF.